What follows are 19 T cell receptor beta chains derived from one specimen sequenced in a study of T cell clusters in autoimmune cytopenias. One tube held mixed TRB-A and TRB-B primer pools for touch-down PCR. TCRdb re-called the multiplex PCR reads; one entry per CDR3 protein, DNA not given. The sample holds some 1,200 distinct CDR3 sequences. TRB was amplified from 250 ng of peripheral blood genomic DNA per sample. Material for sequencing was peripheral blood. These receptors were collected from a human donor with an autoimmune cytopenia or autoimmune hepatitis (not recorded which).

The rearrangement uses TRBV18 and TRBJ1-1. The CDR3 is made up of 16 amino acids. CDR1 is KGHSH, CDR2 LQKENI, per germline. The chain's CDR3 is CASSPRQVENGSPLHF.

The chain is built from TRBV6-1 and TRBJ1-1. The CDR3 contains 12 residues. Germline V gene sequence: CDR1 MNHNS, CDR2 SASEGT. The CDR3 is CASNRLNTEAFF.

This clonotype registers medium-sized by frequency. V and J are TRBV5-4 and TRBJ2-7; there is no DNA to check the TCRdb D call of TRBD1. CDR1 and CDR2 from the germline V gene are SGHNT and YYREEE (reference sequence). The CDR3 is made up of 18 amino acids. CDR3 region: CASSLMTGGPPSSYEQYF.

This clonotype counts as medium-sized by frequency. The chain has TRBV13 and TRBJ2-2; TCRdb indicates TRBD1, and absent DNA this call remains unverified. Per the germline V gene, CDR1 is PRHDT and CDR2 is FYEKMQ (reference sequence). CDR3 size: 17 residues. The CDR3 sequence: CASSLRLTGPGTGELFF.

By frequency, this clonotype is medium-sized (0.01 to 0.1%). This rearrangement joins TRBV11-1 to TRBJ2-1; checking the TCRdb D call of TRBD2 is not possible without DNA. This CDR3 spans 15 amino acids. Germline-derived CDR1 and CDR2 are SGHAT and FQDESV (reference sequence). The CDR3 region is CASSLSIAGGNEQFF.

V gene TRBV5-4 combines with J gene TRBJ1-5; the D call from TCRdb, TRBD1, cannot be confirmed without DNA. Germline loops: CDR1 SGHNT, CDR2 YYREEE (reference sequence). The CDR3 is 17 residues long. CDR3 sequence: CASSLSSGTDSNQPQHF. The complete variable domain, with remaining parts taken from reference TRBV5-4 and TRBJ1-5, reads ETGVTQSPTHLIKTRGQQVTLRCSSQSGHNTVSWYQQALGQGPQFIFQYYREEENGRGNFPPRFSGLQFPNYSSELNVNALELDDSALYLCASSLSSGTDSNQPQHFGDGTRLSIL.

This clonotype is labeled medium-sized based on frequency. The J gene is TRBJ2-2, the V gene TRBV18; the TRBD1 assignment by TCRdb is unverifiable without DNA. This CDR3 has 17 amino acids. Germline V lookup: CDR1 KGHSH, CDR2 LQKENI. The CDR3 here is CASTDHGQNANTGELFF.

Frequency places this clonotype as medium-sized (0.01 to 0.1%). The genes are TRBV12-3 or TRBV12-4 and TRBJ1-6; TCRdb names TRBD1, which stays unverified in the absence of DNA. The CDR3 runs to 14 residues. The chain's CDR3 is CASSLDRSNSPLHF.

This clonotype is called medium-sized based on its frequency. The J gene is TRBJ2-1, the V gene TRBV5-5. Germline CDR1 and CDR2: SGHKS and YYEKEE (reference sequence). CDR3 length: 12 residues. This CDR3 reads CASSLAEGQQFF.

The V call is TRBV5-1, the J call TRBJ1-1; TCRdb designates TRBD1, a call that cannot be tested without DNA. This CDR3 is 15 amino acids long. Germline V CDR1 and CDR2: SGHRS, YFSETQ. The chain's CDR3 is CASSPGTGVNTEAFF. Drawing the rest from reference TRBV5-1 and TRBJ1-1, the complete variable domain is KAGVTQTPRYLIKTRGQQVTLSCSPISGHRSVSWYQQTPGQGLQFLFEYFSETQRNKGNFPGRFSGRQFSNSRSEMNVSTLELGDSALYLCASSPGTGVNTEAFFGQGTRLTVV.

This clonotype counts as medium-sized by frequency. The J gene is TRBJ2-5, the V gene TRBV6-2 or TRBV6-3; the TCRdb D gene call, TRBD1, has no DNA to confirm it. Germline V gene data show CDR1 as MNHEY and CDR2 as SVGEGT. CDR3 size: 15 residues. This chain's CDR3 is CASSYFGNAQETQYF.

This clonotype shows up as medium-sized (0.01 to 0.1%) by frequency. J is TRBJ1-1 and V is TRBV19. Germline V CDR1 and CDR2: LNHDA, SQIVND (reference sequence). This CDR3 comprises 13 residues. The CDR3 reads CASNRASNTEAFF.

The chain couples TRBV28 to TRBJ1-6; the TRBD1 assignment by TCRdb is unverifiable without DNA. The CDR3 is 17 residues long. The germline CDR1 and CDR2 sequences are MDHEN and SYDVKM. The CDR3 region is CASSKANQGVKNSPLHF.

The chain combines TRBV7-6 with TRBJ1-4. CDR1 is SGHVS and CDR2 is FNYEAQ in the germline V gene. This CDR3 has 13 residues. The CDR3: CASSLGTNEKLFF.

The chain carries TRBV11-1 and TRBJ2-5; there is no DNA to check the TCRdb D call of TRBD1. CDR1 is SGHAT and CDR2 is FQDESV in the germline V gene (reference sequence). This CDR3 contains 13 residues. The CDR3 sequence is CASSRDREETQYF.

CDR3 in amino acids: CASGYTGNTIYF. This chain joins TRBV30 and TRBJ1-3. Germline V lookup: CDR1 GTSNPN, CDR2 SVGIG (reference sequence). This CDR3 spans 12 amino acids.

The chain combines TRBV18 with TRBJ2-5; TCRdb's D call of TRBD1 is untestable without DNA. The CDR3 spans 13 residues. The germline CDR1 and CDR2 sequences are KGHSH and LQKENI. CDR3 amino acids: CASRQFTQETQYF.

V usage is TRBV7-2 and J usage is TRBJ1-3. The CDR3 is 14 amino acids. Germline V gives CDR1 SGHTA, CDR2 FQGNSA. The CDR3 sequence: CASSLSSTGNTIYF.

This chain connects TRBV7-9 to TRBJ2-7. Germline loops: CDR1 SEHNR, CDR2 FQNEAQ (reference sequence). This CDR3 has 13 residues. CDR3 sequence reads: CASSLKGSYEQYF.